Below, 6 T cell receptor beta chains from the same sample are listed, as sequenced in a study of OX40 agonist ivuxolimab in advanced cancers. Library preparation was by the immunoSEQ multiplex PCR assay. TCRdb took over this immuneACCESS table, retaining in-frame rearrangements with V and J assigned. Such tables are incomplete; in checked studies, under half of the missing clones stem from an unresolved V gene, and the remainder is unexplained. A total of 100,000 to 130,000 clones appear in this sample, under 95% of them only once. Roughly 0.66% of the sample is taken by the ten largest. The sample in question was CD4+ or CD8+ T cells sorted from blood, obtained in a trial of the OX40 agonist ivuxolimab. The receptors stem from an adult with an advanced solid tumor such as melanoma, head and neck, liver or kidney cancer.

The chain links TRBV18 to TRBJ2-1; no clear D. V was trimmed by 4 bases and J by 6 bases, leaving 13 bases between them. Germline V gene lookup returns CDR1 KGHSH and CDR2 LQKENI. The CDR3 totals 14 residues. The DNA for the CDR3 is TGTGCCAGCTCACGGCCTACTCCCCTCAATGAGCAGTTCTTC. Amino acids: CASSRPTPLNEQFF.

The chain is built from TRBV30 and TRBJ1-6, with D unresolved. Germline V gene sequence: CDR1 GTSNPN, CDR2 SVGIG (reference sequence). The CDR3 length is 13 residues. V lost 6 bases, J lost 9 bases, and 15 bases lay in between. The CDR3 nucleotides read TGTGCCTGCGAGGCATGGGAAGGTTCACCCCTCCACTTT. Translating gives CACEAWEGSPLHF. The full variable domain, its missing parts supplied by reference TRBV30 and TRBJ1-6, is SQTIHQWPATLVQPVGSPLSLECTVEGTSNPNLYWYRQAAGRGLQLLFYSVGIGQISSEVPQNLSASRPQDRQFILSSKKLLLSDSGFYLCACEAWEGSPLHFGNGTRLTVT.

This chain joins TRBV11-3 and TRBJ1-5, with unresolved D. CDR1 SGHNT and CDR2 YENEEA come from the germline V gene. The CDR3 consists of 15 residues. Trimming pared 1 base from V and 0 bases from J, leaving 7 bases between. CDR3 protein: CASSLVGCSNQPQHF. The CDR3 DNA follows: TGTGCCAGCAGCTTAGTAGGGTGTAGCAATCAGCCCCAGCATTTT.

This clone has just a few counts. The CDR3 coding sequence is TGTGCCACTATGGGACAGGGGGCCAATGAGCAGTTCTTC. It codes for CATMGQGANEQFF. The chain is built from TRBV11-1 and TRBJ2-1; 12 bases match TRBD1. The V gene's germline CDR1 is SGHAT and CDR2 FQDESV (reference sequence). The CDR3 runs to 13 residues. With 10 bases clipped from V and 6 bases from J, the junction kept 4 bases outside the gene matches.

The DNA of the CDR3 is TGTGCCAGTAGGGGACAGGGAGACACTGAAGCTTTCTTT. This codes for CASRGQGDTEAFF. The V and J genes are TRBV19 and TRBJ1-1; the match to TRBD1 covers 9 bases. The germline CDR1 and CDR2 sequences are LNHDA and SQIVND (reference sequence). CDR3 length: 13 residues. Germline trimming cut 6 bases from V and 3 bases from J; bases unmatched to any gene: 2.

The DNA of the CDR3 is TGTGCCAGCTCACCACCCTCCGGGGTGAATACGGATACGCAGTATTTT. Translating it yields CASSPPSGVNTDTQYF. The rearrangement joins TRBV18 to TRBJ2-3, with TRBD2 as a possible D gene (5 bases). This CDR3 has 16 amino acids. Germline V gene data show CDR1 as KGHSH and CDR2 as LQKENI. Between the trimmed V and J ends, which lost 0 bases and 6 bases, there was a span of 16 bases.